The 16 T cell receptor beta chains listed next were all sequenced from one sample in a study of T-cell reconstitution after alpha-beta-depleted transplantation in children. Unique molecular identifiers featured in how the TCRbeta library was prepared. TCRdb reprocessed the PCR reads via MiXCR and lists one record per CDR3 protein. The sample lists a few hundred thousand distinct CDR3 sequences, 13% occurring once. Sequences were derived from PBMCs, mostly from graft donor cells, sampled 360 days after TCRalphabeta/CD19-depleted stem cell transplant. Receptors were obtained from a male patient younger than 18 who had a stem cell transplant for acute myeloid leukemia, so the T cells may come from the graft donor.

This clonotype was detected many times. This chain uses TRBV20-1 with TRBJ2-5; a weak D match, TRBD2 (6 bases). The germline CDR1 and CDR2 sequences are DFQATT and SNEGSKA (reference sequence). With 3 bases removed from V and 0 bases from J, the gap between germline ends came to 14 bases. This CDR3 region has 15 residues. This chain's CDR3 is CSARVPLAYQETQYF. CDR3 in DNA: TGCAGTGCTAGGGTCCCCCTAGCGTACCAAGAGACCCAGTACTTC.

The chain joins TRBV30 to TRBJ1-2; D might be TRBD1 (6 bases). CDR1 GTSNPN and CDR2 SVGIG come from the germline V gene (reference sequence). The CDR3 extends over 13 amino acids. Trimming shortened V by 4 bases and J by 4 bases, and 13 bases separated the two germline ends. CDR3 nucleotide sequence: TGTGCCTGGATAGGGGGACCCACCTATGGCTACACCTTC. This encodes CAWIGGPTYGYTF.

This clonotype came up a few times. The chain employs TRBV7-2 and TRBJ2-7; unclear D gene. The V end was cut by 10 bases, the J end by 1 base, with 14 bases between. CDR1 SGHTA and CDR2 FQGNSA come from the germline V gene. The CDR3 sequence is 13 residues long. CDR3 bases: TGTGCCACCCGTTGGCGGCAGTCCTACGAGCAGTACTTC. Its protein product is CATRWRQSYEQYF.

This rearrangement joins TRBV20-1 to TRBJ2-3; 9 nucleotides line up with TRBD2. The CDR3 runs to 13 residues. Trimming removed 6 bases from V and 8 bases from J; junction bases left unmatched: 9. Germline CDR1 DFQATT, CDR2 SNEGSKA (reference sequence). The CDR3 bases are TGCAGTGCGGCGGGAGGGGGTCCCGGTACGCAGTATTTT. This sequence encodes CSAAGGGPGTQYF.

The chain employs TRBV15 and TRBJ1-5; 7 nucleotides match TRBD1. With 2 bases clipped from V and 6 bases from J, the junction kept 4 bases outside the gene matches. Germline V gene data show CDR1 as LNHNV and CDR2 as YYDKDF (reference sequence). The CDR3 loop spans 14 amino acids. CDR3 DNA sequence: TGTGCCACCAGCAGAAGACAGGGTACTCAGCCCCAGCATTTT. Its translation is CATSRRQGTQPQHF.

The chain has TRBV9 and TRBJ2-5, with TRBD2 as a possible D gene (6 bases). V shed 0 bases and J shed 2 bases, with 14 bases lying between them. Germline loops: CDR1 SGDLS, CDR2 YYNGEE. The CDR3 is 16 amino acids. CDR3 sequence: CASSVEGLSAQETQYF. CDR3 nucleotides: TGTGCCAGCAGCGTAGAGGGACTTAGCGCGCAAGAGACCCAGTACTTC.

This clonotype has just a few counts. The chain recombines TRBV19 with TRBJ2-1; 8 bases are a match to TRBD2. Germline assignment: CDR1 LNHDA and CDR2 SQIVND (reference sequence). CDR3 length equals 16 residues. The trim removed 2 bases at V and 0 bases at J, leaving 3 bases unmatched. In DNA form, the CDR3 reads TGTGCCAGTAGTATATACGGGAGGGCCTCCTACAATGAGCAGTTCTTC. It encodes CASSIYGRASYNEQFF. Variable domain in full (rest from reference TRBV19 and TRBJ2-1): DGGITQSPKYLFRKEGQNVTLSCEQNLNHDAMYWYRQDPGQGLRLIYYSQIVNDFQKGDIAEGYSVSREKKESFPLTVTSAQKNPTAFYLCASSIYGRASYNEQFFGPGTRLTVL.

In this sample, this clonotype turned up a few times. The rearrangement uses TRBV7-8 and TRBJ2-7, with D possibly being TRBD1 (6 bases). There are 15 residues in the CDR3. Trimming left V 0 bases short and J 2 bases short, with 11 bases between. The V gene's germline CDR1 is SGHVS and CDR2 FQNEAQ. The CDR3 nucleotides are TGTGCCAGCAGCTTAGCGACGACAGGTACCTACGAGCAGTACTTC. This translates into CASSLATTGTYEQYF.

This clonotype was seen more than once but under ten times. The chain combines TRBV5-1 with TRBJ2-7, with 12 bases lining up with TRBD2. V shed 4 bases, J shed 2 bases, and the junction held 10 bases outside the gene matches. The CDR3 extends over 17 amino acids. The germline V gene encodes CDR1 SGHRS and CDR2 YFSETQ. The DNA of the CDR3 is TGCGCCAGCAGCCTACGACTAGCGGGAGAGAGGGCCTACGAGCAGTACTTC. Protein sequence: CASSLRLAGERAYEQYF.

This clonotype occurred many times. The V call is TRBV12-3 or TRBV12-4, the J call TRBJ2-5; perhaps TRBD1 as D (6 bases). CDR3 length equals 13 residues. V lost 5 bases to trimming and J lost 5 bases, with 12 bases between them. DNA for the CDR3: TGTGCCAGCAGTCACGGACAGTGGGAGACCCAGTACTTC. Amino acid sequence: CASSHGQWETQYF.

V gene TRBV4-3 combines with J gene TRBJ2-7, with D maybe TRBD1 (5 bases). Per the germline V gene, CDR1 is LGHNA and CDR2 is YSLEER. The V and J ends lost 4 bases and 1 base respectively, with 11 bases between them. The CDR3 length is 14 residues. As DNA, the CDR3 is TGCGCCAGCAGCCCATACAGGTTTTCCTACGAGCAGTACTTC. Protein: CASSPYRFSYEQYF.

The chain couples TRBV7-3 to TRBJ2-1; tentative D call: TRBD2 (5 bases). Germline lookup yields CDR1 SGHTA and CDR2 FQGTGA. The CDR3 sequence is 17 residues long. Deletions cut 1 base from V and 4 bases from J, with 17 bases between. CDR3 sequence: CASSLSSRADFYNEQFF. The CDR3 region has the DNA TGTGCCAGCAGCTTAAGTAGTCGAGCGGACTTTTACAATGAGCAGTTCTTC.

The J gene is TRBJ2-5, the V gene TRBV4-2; 10 bases line up with TRBD2. The CDR3 is 18 residues long. V lost 1 base to trimming and J lost 7 bases; unmatched junction nucleotides: 15. The germline V gene has CDR1 LGHNA and CDR2 YNFKEQ. The CDR3 DNA reads TGTGCCAGCAGCCAAGGAAGAAGGGCTAGCGGGAGTGTTGGGACCCAGTACTTC. Its translation: CASSQGRRASGSVGTQYF.

The chain employs TRBV20-1 and TRBJ2-1; TRBD2 matches at 7 bases. This CDR3 is 14 amino acids long. V gave up 6 bases and J gave up 2 bases; unmatched junction bases: 7. Per germline, CDR1 DFQATT and CDR2 SNEGSKA (reference sequence). For the CDR3, the DNA is TGCAGTGCCGAGCGTCTAGCGGCCTACAATGAGCAGTTCTTC. It codes for CSAERLAAYNEQFF.

This clonotype appeared many times. Here the CDR3 reads CASSQTPVSGGNTGELFF. CDR3 nucleotides: TGTGCCAGCAGCCAAACCCCAGTGTCGGGAGGAAACACCGGGGAGCTGTTTTTT. The chain couples TRBV14 to TRBJ2-2, with 7 bases identical to TRBD2. CDR3 length: 18 amino acids. Germline loops: CDR1 SGHDN, CDR2 FVKESK. After removal of 2 bases from V and 2 bases from J, the junction contained 11 bases not matched to a gene. Full variable domain (missing parts from reference TRBV14 and TRBJ2-2): EAGVTQFPSHSVIEKGQTVTLRCDPISGHDNLYWYRRVMGKEIKFLLHFVKESKQDESGMPNNRFLAERTGGTYSTLKVQPAELEDSGVYFCASSQTPVSGGNTGELFFGEGSRLTVL.

This clonotype has only a few counts. The chain joins TRBV25-1 to TRBJ2-2; TRBD2 is a possible D gene (6 bases). The CDR3 is made up of 16 amino acids. The germline V and J ends were trimmed by 3 bases and 5 bases, with 16 bases remaining between them. Germline values: CDR1 MGHDK, CDR2 SYGVNS. For the CDR3, the DNA is TGTGCCAGCAGTGACCCCGGAGGGCCGAGGACCGGGGAGCTGTTTTTT. Encoded protein: CASSDPGGPRTGELFF.